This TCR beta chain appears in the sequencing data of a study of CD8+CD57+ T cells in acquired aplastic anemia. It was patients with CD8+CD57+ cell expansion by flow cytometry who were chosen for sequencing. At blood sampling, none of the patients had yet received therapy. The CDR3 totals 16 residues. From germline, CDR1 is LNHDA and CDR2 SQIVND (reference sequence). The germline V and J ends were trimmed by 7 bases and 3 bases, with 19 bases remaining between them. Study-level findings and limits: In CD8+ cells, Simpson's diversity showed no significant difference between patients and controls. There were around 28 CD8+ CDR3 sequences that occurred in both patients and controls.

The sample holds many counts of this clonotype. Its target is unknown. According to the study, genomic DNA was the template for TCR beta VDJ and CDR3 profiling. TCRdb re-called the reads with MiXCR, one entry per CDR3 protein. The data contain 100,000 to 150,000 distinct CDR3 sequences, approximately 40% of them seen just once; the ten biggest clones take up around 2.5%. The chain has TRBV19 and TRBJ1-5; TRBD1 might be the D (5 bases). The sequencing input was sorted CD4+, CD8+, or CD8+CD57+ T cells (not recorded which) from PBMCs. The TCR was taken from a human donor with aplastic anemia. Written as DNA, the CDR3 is TGTGCCAGTACCATCCGATCTATGGGGGTCAATCAGCCCCAGCATTTT. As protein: CASTIRSMGVNQPQHF.